Listed below are T cell receptor beta chains from one sample, sequenced in a study of blood T cells in healthy people across ages. TCRdb analysed the 5' RACE reads with MiXCR anew, one entry per CDR3 protein. The table has around 970,000 distinct CDR3 sequences, about 53% seen once. The sample was blood. The receptors stem from a woman aged 55-69 years in good health. The CDR3 runs from the conserved cysteine through the conserved F or W. The order of the fields is V gene, clone size, J gene, D gene, CDR3 DNA, CDR3 protein. The D gene is left open where the match is weak. Clone size is stated in some rows and not others, as once, few, many or a class when expanded.

TRBV10-3	NA	TRBJ2-5	TRBD1	TGTGCCATCAGGACGGACAGGGGGGACGGGGGAGAGACCCAGTACTTC	CAIRTDRGDGGETQYF
TRBV7-9	few	TRBJ2-7	NA	TGTGCCAGCAGTAACCAGAAGGGTTACGAGCAGTACTTC	CASSNQKGYEQYF
TRBV25-1	NA	TRBJ2-3	NA	TGTGCCAGCAGTGAAGGGATCGACACAGATACGCAGTATTTT	CASSEGIDTDTQYF
TRBV20-1	few	TRBJ2-5	NA	TGCAGTGTACAAGGGGAGACCCAGTACTTC	CSVQGETQYF
TRBV15	NA	TRBJ2-1	NA	TGTGCCACCAGCAGAGCCCTCGGGAGATACAATGAGCAGTTCTTC	CATSRALGRYNEQFF
TRBV20-1	few	TRBJ2-7	NA	TGCAGTGTTAATAGTGGCAGTTCCTACGAGCAGTACTTC	CSVNSGSSYEQYF
TRBV21-1	NA	TRBJ2-7	NA	TGTGCCAGCAGCAAAAGACCTCCCGGGGGACGCCCCTACTACGAGCAGTACTTC	CASSKRPPGGRPYYEQYF
TRBV27	NA	TRBJ2-5	NA	TGTGCCAGCAGCCCCGACCACAGGGCCCCTCTATGTGCGCAGTACTTC	CASSPDHRAPLCAQYF
TRBV12-3/TRBV12-4	NA	TRBJ1-5	NA	TGTGCCAGCAGTTTAGGCAGGAAATATAGCAATCAGCCCCAGCATTTT	CASSLGRKYSNQPQHF
TRBV12-3/TRBV12-4	NA	TRBJ2-7	TRBD1	TGTGCCAGCAGTTCCGGGACAGGGGACGACTACGAGCAGTACTTC	CASSSGTGDDYEQYF
TRBV28	NA	TRBJ2-2	TRBD2	TGTGCCAGCAGTCCACCGGGAGGAAGGACCGGGGAGCTGTTTTTT	CASSPPGGRTGELFF
TRBV11-2	NA	TRBJ1-4	NA	TGTGCCAGCAGCTCAACGAGGGCCTTCAACGAAAAACCGTTTTTT	CASSSTRAFNEKPFF
TRBV7-6	few	TRBJ2-3	NA	TGTGCCAGCAGCGCTCTTTGGGGGATCTTCACAGATACGCAGTATTTT	CASSALWGIFTDTQYF
TRBV7-9	NA	TRBJ1-5	TRBD1	TGTGCCAGCAGCCGGATCGGGACAGCAAATCAGCCCCAGCATTTT	CASSRIGTANQPQHF
TRBV27	few	TRBJ2-7	TRBD2	TGTGCCAGCTTTGGGACTAGCGGGAGTAAAGTCTCCTACGAGCAGTACTTC	CASFGTSGSKVSYEQYF
TRBV4-1	few	TRBJ2-3	NA	TGCGCCAGCAGCCAAGTCATCCTCAATACGCAGTATTTT	CASSQVILNTQYF
TRBV7-8	NA	TRBJ2-5	NA	TGTGCCAGCAGCTGGGGAAGAGTGGAGACCCAGTACTTC	CASSWGRVETQYF
TRBV5-1	once	TRBJ2-5	NA	TGCGCCAGCAGCTTGGGGGTATCTCAGGGTGAGCAGTACTTC	CASSLGVSQGEQYF
TRBV7-2	once	TRBJ2-5	TRBD1	TGTGCCAGCAGCACGGGGGACAGGGGAGAGACCCAGTACTTC	CASSTGDRGETQYF
TRBV12-5	NA	TRBJ2-3	NA	TGTGCTAGTGGTTTGGGGACTCGCACAGATACGCAGTATTTT	CASGLGTRTDTQYF
TRBV20-1	NA	TRBJ1-2	NA	TGCAGTGCTACCCCAGCGGGCTCTGATGGCTACACCTTC	CSATPAGSDGYTF
TRBV7-8	once	TRBJ2-1	NA	TGTGCCAGCAGCTTGGAGATTCTAGCTACTGAGCAGTTCTTC	CASSLEILATEQFF
TRBV2	once	TRBJ2-7	TRBD1	TGTGCCAGCAAACGGGACAGACAGTACTTC	CASKRDRQYF
TRBV3-1	NA	TRBJ2-7	NA	TGTGCCAGCAGCCAAGCGCCCTCCCCCTCCTACGAGCAGTACTTC	CASSQAPSPSYEQYF